The clone carrying this TCR beta chain was found a few times. Its antigen is still unknown. CDR3 length equals 14 residues. Per germline, CDR1 WSHSY and CDR2 SAAADI. J lost 4 bases, V lost 5 bases, and 4 bases had no gene match. The data were produced by immunoSEQ multiplex PCR, yet TCRdb's version contains in-frame clones alone and is incomplete. This table has 110,000 to 150,000 clones, approximately 91% appearing once. These data belong to a study of CD4+ T cells in melanoma. Overall study results and limits: Reportedly, melanoma neoantigen-specific CD4+ T cells showed varied differentiation states. A reported correlation linked neoantigen-specific CD4+ T cells to CD8+, macrophage and B cell function.

The source of this sequence is a human donor with melanoma. This chain links TRBV10-2 with TRBJ1-5; TRBD1 aligns across 8 bases. The CDR3 protein is CASSNRGGNQPQHF. The DNA for the CDR3 is TGCGCCAGCAGTAACAGGGGGGGGAATCAGCCCCAGCATTTT.